Shown below are 5 T cell receptor beta chains from a single sample sequenced in a study of shared clonotypes between healthy human individuals. Produced via immunoSEQ multiplex PCR; TCRdb's table is partial and in-frame only. Of roughly 2,000,000 clones in the sample, roughly 93% were seen once. Cells designated naive CD8 were CD45RO-negative and were positively selected for CCR7, with terminally differentiated effector memory CD45RA+ cells excluded. Input material: naive CD8+ T cells from PBMCs. The source of these receptors is a man aged 18 to 35 in good health. Some clones in this sample may be carry-over from other donors' samples.

The CDR3 coding sequence is TGTGCCTGGAGAGGCGCGGCTGCCTCTAACTATGGCTACACCTTC. As protein: CAWRGAAASNYGYTF. This sequence joins TRBV30 and TRBJ1-2; no clear D. Trimming left V 3 bases short and J 0 bases short, with 14 bases between. The CDR3 totals 15 residues. Germline assignment: CDR1 GTSNPN and CDR2 SVGIG (reference sequence). The full variable domain, its missing parts supplied by reference TRBV30 and TRBJ1-2, is SQTIHQWPATLVQPVGSPLSLECTVEGTSNPNLYWYRQAAGRGLQLLFYSVGIGQISSEVPQNLSASRPQDRQFILSSKKLLLSDSGFYLCAWRGAAASNYGYTFGSGTRLTVV.

This clone was detected only once. The chain links TRBV6-5 to TRBJ2-7; unclear D gene. Trimming removed 6 bases from V and 6 bases from J, with 18 bases in between. Germline V gene data show CDR1 as MNHEY and CDR2 as SVGAGI. CDR3 size: 14 residues. Written as DNA, the CDR3 is TGTGCCAGCAGCCCCGTGGCGCCGCAGGCCGAGCAGTACTTC. It specifies CASSPVAPQAEQYF.

The chain has TRBV5-1 and TRBJ2-7, with TRBD1 matching 8 bases. The CDR3 sequence is 15 residues long. Germline V gene data show CDR1 as SGHRS and CDR2 as YFSETQ. V was clipped by 1 base and J by 6 bases; unmatched bases: 9. For the CDR3, the DNA is TGCGCCAGCAGCTTGTTGGGCGGGACAGGTGGCGAGCAGTACTTC. The encoded protein is CASSLLGGTGGEQYF.

This clone was detected once. V and J are TRBV28 and TRBJ1-3; perhaps TRBD1 as D (6 bases). The CDR3 runs 14 residues. The germline gives CDR1 MDHEN, CDR2 SYDVKM. The germline V and J ends were trimmed by 4 bases and 9 bases, with 16 bases remaining between them. The CDR3 DNA sequence: TGTGCCAGCAGTTCCACCCGGGACACCAGCACCATATATTTT. Protein product: CASSSTRDTSTIYF.

This clone was seen more than once but under ten times. The chain combines TRBV6-1 with TRBJ1-5, with a tentative D call TRBD1 (6 bases). The V end lost 3 bases, the J end lost 7 bases, and 10 bases lay between the germline ends. CDR1 is MNHNS and CDR2 is SASEGT in the germline V gene. CDR3 length: 13 residues. The CDR3 spells CASSERGVQPQHF. CDR3 DNA sequence: TGTGCCAGCAGTGAGAGGGGGGTCCAGCCCCAGCATTTT.